The clone carrying this T cell receptor beta chain was detected ten times or more. Time point denoted: patch test 1, 2 weeks after DPC sensitization. Treatment indicated: therapeutic diphenylcyclopropenone sensitization with weekly scalp DPC. Sample donors consisted of patients with alopecia, aged 18 to 70 years, who were suitable for DPC. This sample stems from a study of human T cells and chemical hapten exposure. The wider study: All through the approximately 25-week study, the scalp of each patient received diphenylcyclopropenone doses weekly.

CDR3 size: 13 residues. CDR1 and CDR2 (germline): SQVTM, ANQGSEA. The junction had 6 bases not matched to a gene; V was cut back by 6 bases and J by 2 bases. For the library, individual cDNA molecules each received unique molecular identifiers. Using its own MiXCR run on the RACE reads, TCRdb lists one record per CDR3 protein. In the table there are approximately 400,000 distinct CDR3 sequences, more than 4.5% of which are singletons. V is TRBV29-1 and J is TRBJ1-1, with 7 nucleotides matching TRBD1. The source of this sequence is a woman aged 45 to 65 with alopecia areata. Some clones in this sample may be carry-over from other donors' samples. Here the sequenced sample was whole blood, taken in connection with sensitization to the hapten diphenylcyclopropenone (DPC). The CDR3 DNA reads TGCAGCGTACAGACAGGGCCCAACACTGAAGCTTTCTTT. This sequence encodes CSVQTGPNTEAFF.